This T cell receptor (beta chain) was profiled in a study of cytomegalovirus exposure and HLA in healthy donors. Researchers ran the PCR with 60 Vbeta and 13 Jbeta primers. Only in-frame clones appear in the TCRdb table, and some are missing; sequencing was by immunoSEQ multiplex PCR. The data hold roughly 100,000 clones, with roughly four fifths observed a single time. The sequenced sample was PBMCs. The sequence was collected from a male donor in good health and CMV-seropositive.

CDR3 in DNA: TGCGCCAGCTCCCGGGACAGGGGGCGGGACGAGCAGTACTTC. It is translated as CASSRDRGRDEQYF. The V and J genes are TRBV5-1 and TRBJ2-7; 12 bases are shared with TRBD1. Germline CDR1 reads SGHRS; CDR2 reads YFSETQ. Trimming cost V 7 bases and J 5 bases; bases outside gene matches: 7. The CDR3 spans 14 residues. The complete variable domain, with remaining parts taken from reference TRBV5-1 and TRBJ2-7, reads KAGVTQTPRYLIKTRGQQVTLSCSPISGHRSVSWYQQTPGQGLQFLFEYFSETQRNKGNFPGRFSGRQFSNSRSEMNVSTLELGDSALYLCASSRDRGRDEQYFGPGTRLTVT.